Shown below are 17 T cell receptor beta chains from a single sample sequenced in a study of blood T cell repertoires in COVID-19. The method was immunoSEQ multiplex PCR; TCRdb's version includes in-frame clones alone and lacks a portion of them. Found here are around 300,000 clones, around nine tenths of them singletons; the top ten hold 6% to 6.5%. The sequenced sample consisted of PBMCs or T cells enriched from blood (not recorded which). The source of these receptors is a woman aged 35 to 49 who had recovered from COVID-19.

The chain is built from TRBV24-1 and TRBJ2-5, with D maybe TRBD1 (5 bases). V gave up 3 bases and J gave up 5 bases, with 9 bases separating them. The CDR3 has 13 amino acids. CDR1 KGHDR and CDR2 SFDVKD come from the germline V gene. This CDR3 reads CATSDGAGETQYF. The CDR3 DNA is TGTGCCACCAGTGATGGGGCCGGGGAGACCCAGTACTTC.

CDR3 DNA: TGTGCCAGCAGCTTTAGCGGGACCGGGGAGCAGTACTTC. Translation gives CASSFSGTGEQYF. The chain employs TRBV7-9 and TRBJ2-7, with 8 bases identical to TRBD2. V was clipped by 3 bases and J by 7 bases; unmatched bases: 5. There are 13 residues in the CDR3. Looked up from germline, CDR1 is SEHNR and CDR2 is FQNEAQ (reference sequence). The whole variable domain, filled in from reference TRBV7-9 and TRBJ2-7, reads DTGVSQNPRHKITKRGQNVTFRCDPISEHNRLYWYRQTLGQGPEFLTYFQNEAQLEKSRLLSDRFSAERPKGSFSTLEIQRTEQGDSAMYLCASSFSGTGEQYFGPGTRLTVT.

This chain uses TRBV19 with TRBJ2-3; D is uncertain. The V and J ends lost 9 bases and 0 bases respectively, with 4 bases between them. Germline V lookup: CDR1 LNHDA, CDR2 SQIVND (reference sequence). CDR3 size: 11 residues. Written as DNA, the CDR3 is TGTGCCAGCACTAGCACAGATACGCAGTATTTT. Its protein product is CASTSTDTQYF.

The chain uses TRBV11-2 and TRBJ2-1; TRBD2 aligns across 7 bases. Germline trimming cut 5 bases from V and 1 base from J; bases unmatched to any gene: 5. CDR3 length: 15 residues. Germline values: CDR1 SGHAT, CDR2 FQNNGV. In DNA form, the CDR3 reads TGTGCCAGCAGCCGTCCGGGACTATCCTACAATGAGCAGTTCTTC. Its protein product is CASSRPGLSYNEQFF.

The CDR3 nucleotides are TGTGCCAGCGGCCGGACAGGGCCTAATGAAAAACTGTTTTTT. Residues: CASGRTGPNEKLFF. The chain uses TRBV21-1 and TRBJ1-4; TRBD1, the table's D call, was not compared with the DNA. TRBV21-1 is labeled a pseudogene. The CDR3 has 14 amino acids.

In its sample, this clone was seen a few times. CDR3 amino acids: CAGGTGHEQYF. Here the CDR3 DNA reads TGTGCCGGGGGGACAGGGCACGAGCAGTACTTC. The chain is built from TRBV6-5 and TRBJ2-7; 9 positions match TRBD1. The germline V gene has CDR1 MNHEY and CDR2 SVGAGI. Unmatched junction bases numbered 4, after V lost 11 bases and J lost 5 bases. The CDR3 extends over 11 amino acids.

Here the CDR3 DNA reads TGTGCCAGCAGGAGACTGAGCTCCTACGAGCAGTACTTC. Protein product: CASRRLSSYEQYF. V is TRBV27 and J is TRBJ2-7; D remains ambiguous. CDR1 MNHEY and CDR2 SMNVEV come from the germline V gene (reference sequence). The CDR3 is 13 amino acids. The ends were cut back, 6 bases at V and 0 bases at J, with 9 bases in the middle.

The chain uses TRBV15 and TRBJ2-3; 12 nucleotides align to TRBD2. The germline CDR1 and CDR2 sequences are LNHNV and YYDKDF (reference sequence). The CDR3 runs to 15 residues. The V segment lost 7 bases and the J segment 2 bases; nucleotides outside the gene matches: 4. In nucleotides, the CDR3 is TGTGCCACCAAAAGGACTAGCGGGACCACAGATACGCAGTATTTT. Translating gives CATKRTSGTTDTQYF.

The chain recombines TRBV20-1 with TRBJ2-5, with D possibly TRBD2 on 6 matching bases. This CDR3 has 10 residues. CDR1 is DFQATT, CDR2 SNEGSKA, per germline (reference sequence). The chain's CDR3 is CSPAGETQYF. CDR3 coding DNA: TGCAGCCCAGCGGGAGAGACCCAGTACTTC.

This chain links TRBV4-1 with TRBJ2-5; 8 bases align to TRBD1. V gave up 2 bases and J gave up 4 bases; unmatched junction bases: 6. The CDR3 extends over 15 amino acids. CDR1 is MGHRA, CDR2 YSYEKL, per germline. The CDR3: CASSQSRQGRETQYF. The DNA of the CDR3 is TGCGCCAGCAGCCAATCGAGACAGGGGAGAGAGACCCAGTACTTC.

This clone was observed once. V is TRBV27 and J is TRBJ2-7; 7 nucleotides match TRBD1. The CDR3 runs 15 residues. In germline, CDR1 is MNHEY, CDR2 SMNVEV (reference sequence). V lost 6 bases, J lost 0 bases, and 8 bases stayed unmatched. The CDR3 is CASRTQGTASYEQYF. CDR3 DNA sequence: TGTGCCAGCAGAACCCAAGGGACAGCCTCCTACGAGCAGTACTTC.

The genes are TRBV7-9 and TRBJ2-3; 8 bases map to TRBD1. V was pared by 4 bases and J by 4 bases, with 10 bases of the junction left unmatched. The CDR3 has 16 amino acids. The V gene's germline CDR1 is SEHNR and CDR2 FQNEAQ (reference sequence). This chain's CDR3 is CASSSRTGIRADTQYF. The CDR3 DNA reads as TGTGCCAGCAGCTCGCGGACAGGGATTCGGGCAGATACGCAGTATTTT. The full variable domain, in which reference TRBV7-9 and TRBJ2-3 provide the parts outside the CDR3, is DTGVSQNPRHKITKRGQNVTFRCDPISEHNRLYWYRQTLGQGPEFLTYFQNEAQLEKSRLLSDRFSAERPKGSFSTLEIQRTEQGDSAMYLCASSSRTGIRADTQYFGPGTRLTVL.

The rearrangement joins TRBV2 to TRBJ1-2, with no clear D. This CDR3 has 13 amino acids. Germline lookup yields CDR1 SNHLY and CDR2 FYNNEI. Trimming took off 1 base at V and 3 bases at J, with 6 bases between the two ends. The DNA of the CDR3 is TGTGCCAGCAGTGAAGGAGGATACTATGGCTACACCTTC. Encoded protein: CASSEGGYYGYTF.

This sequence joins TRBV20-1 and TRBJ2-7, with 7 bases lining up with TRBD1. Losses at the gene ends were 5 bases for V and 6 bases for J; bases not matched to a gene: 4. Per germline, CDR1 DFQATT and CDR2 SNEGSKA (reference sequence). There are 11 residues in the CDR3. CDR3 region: CSALDRVEQYF. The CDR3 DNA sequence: TGCAGTGCTCTCGACAGGGTCGAGCAGTACTTC.

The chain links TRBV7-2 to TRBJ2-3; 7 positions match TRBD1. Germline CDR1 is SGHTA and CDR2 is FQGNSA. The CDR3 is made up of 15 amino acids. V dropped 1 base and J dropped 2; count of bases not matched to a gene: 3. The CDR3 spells CASSLVRGNTDTQYF. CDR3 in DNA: TGTGCCAGCAGCTTAGTCAGGGGGAACACAGATACGCAGTATTTT. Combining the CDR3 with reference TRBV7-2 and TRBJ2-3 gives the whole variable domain GAGVSQSPSNKVTEKGKDVELRCDPISGHTALYWYRQSLGQGLEFLIYFQGNSAPDKSGLPSDRFSAERTGGSVSTLTIQRTQQEDSAVYLCASSLVRGNTDTQYFGPGTRLTVL.

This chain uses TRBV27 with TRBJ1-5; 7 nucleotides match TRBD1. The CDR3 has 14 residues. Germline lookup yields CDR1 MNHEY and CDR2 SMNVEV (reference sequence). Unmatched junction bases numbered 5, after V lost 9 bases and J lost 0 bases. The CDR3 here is CASADRHSNQPQHF. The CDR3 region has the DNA TGTGCCAGTGCGGACAGGCATAGCAATCAGCCCCAGCATTTT.

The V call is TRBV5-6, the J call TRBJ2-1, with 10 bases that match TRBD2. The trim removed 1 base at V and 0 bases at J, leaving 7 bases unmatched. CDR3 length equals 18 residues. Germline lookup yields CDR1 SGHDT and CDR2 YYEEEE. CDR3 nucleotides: TGTGCCAGCAGCTTGAGGACTAGCGGAAGGAGCTCCTACAATGAGCAGTTCTTC. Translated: CASSLRTSGRSSYNEQFF.